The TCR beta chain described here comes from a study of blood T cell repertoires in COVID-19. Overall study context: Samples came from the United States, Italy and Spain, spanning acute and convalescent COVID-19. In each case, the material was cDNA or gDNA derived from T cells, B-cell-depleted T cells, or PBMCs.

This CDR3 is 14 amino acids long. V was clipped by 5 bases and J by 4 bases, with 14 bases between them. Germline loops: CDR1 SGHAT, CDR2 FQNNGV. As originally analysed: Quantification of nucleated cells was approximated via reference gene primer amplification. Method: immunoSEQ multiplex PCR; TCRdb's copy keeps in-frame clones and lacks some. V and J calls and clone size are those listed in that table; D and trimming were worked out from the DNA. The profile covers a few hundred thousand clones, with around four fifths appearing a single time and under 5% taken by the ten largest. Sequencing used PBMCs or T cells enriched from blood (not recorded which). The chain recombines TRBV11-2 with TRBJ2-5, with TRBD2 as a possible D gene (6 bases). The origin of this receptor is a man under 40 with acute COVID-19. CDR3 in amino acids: CASSLNSGIETQYF. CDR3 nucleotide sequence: TGTGCCAGCAGCCTCAATAGCGGAATAGAGACCCAGTACTTC.